The sequence of this T cell receptor (beta chain) was determined in a study of blood T cells in healthy people across ages. The germline V gene has CDR1 LGHDT and CDR2 YNNKEL (reference sequence). CDR3 length: 15 amino acids. Between the trimmed V and J ends, which lost 1 base and 9 bases, there was a span of 13 bases. Primers used in a second PCR of roughly 6 to 12 cycles were a sample-barcoded 5' primer and a J-beta primer mix. TCRdb processed the 5' RACE reads anew with MiXCR; each CDR3 protein has one entry. The sample has about a million distinct CDR3 sequences, about 48% seen once. Study results and caveats: A strong correlation was seen between TCR beta diversity and naive T cell percentage. Older individuals had lower TCR beta diversity per million T cells (the decline was roughly linear).

In the case of this clonotype: The antigen is not known.

Sequences were obtained from blood. The receptor was isolated from a young man in good health. This chain links TRBV3-1 with TRBJ1-6, with D perhaps TRBD1 (6 bases). For the CDR3, the DNA is TGTGCCAGCAGCCAAGCACCCGACAGGACTTCACCCCTCCACTTT. This codes for CASSQAPDRTSPLHF.